A selection of T cell receptor beta chains follows, all from one sample in a study of tumor-infiltrating lymphocytes in primary liver carcinoma. MiXCR, applied by TCRdb to the multiplex PCR reads, yields one record per CDR3 protein. The table has hundreds of thousands of distinct CDR3 sequences, 58% seen once. The sequenced sample consisted of peripheral blood. All receptors come from a woman in her 30s with primary liver carcinoma and hepatitis B virus infection. Each CDR3 is given with its conserved first and last residue. A D gene is named only where the DNA matches it firmly. Clone size, where shown, is once, few, many, or a class for clones that have expanded.

d_call	v_call	clone_size	j_call	cdr3_aa	cdr3_nt
.	TRBV28	.	TRBJ1-4	CASSLGQINEKLFF	TGTGCCAGCAGTTTAGGTCAGATTAATGAAAAACTGTTTTTT
TRBD2	TRBV5-4	.	TRBJ2-5	CANSLEGRGWAQYF	TGTGCCAACAGCTTGGAAGGGAGGGGTTGGGCCCAGTACTTC
.	TRBV11-2	.	TRBJ2-7	CTSSPLMGGHEQYF	TGTACCAGCAGCCCGTTAATGGGCGGCCACGAGCAGTACTTC
.	TRBV12-3/TRBV12-4	many	TRBJ2-1	CASRSANYYNEQFF	TGTGCCAGCAGATCGGCGAACTATTACAATGAGCAGTTCTTC
TRBD2	TRBV11-3	.	TRBJ2-1	CASSLDRRGVRTRAHEQLF	TGTGCCAGCAGCCTAGATCGGCGTGGGGTTAGGACTAGAGCGCATGAGCAGCTCTTC
.	TRBV11-1	many	TRBJ2-1	CASSPGGWGHNEQFF	TGTGCCAGCAGCCCCGGGGGGTGGGGGCACAATGAGCAGTTCTTC
.	TRBV5-1	.	TRBJ1-1	CASSLLNTNTVAFF	TGCGCCAGCAGCTTGCTGAACACGAACACTGTGGCTTTCTTT
TRBD2	TRBV12-3/TRBV12-4	.	TRBJ2-7	CASSWTSGTYEQYF	TGTGCCAGCAGTTGGACTAGCGGGACCTACGAGCAGTACTTC
.	TRBV6-5	many	TRBJ2-1	CASSYGQRFEQFF	TGTGCCAGCAGTTACGGTCAGCGATTTGAGCAGTTCTTC
TRBD2	TRBV6-2/TRBV6-3	.	TRBJ2-5	CASSRLAGETQYF	TGTGCCAGCAGTCGACTAGCAGGGGAGACCCAGTACTTC
TRBD2	TRBV29-1	many	TRBJ2-7	CSVEGTSGRSEQYF	TGCAGCGTTGAAGGGACTAGCGGGAGGAGTGAGCAGTACTTC
TRBD2	TRBV11-2	.	TRBJ2-3	CASSLGLVSGRIDTQYF	TGCGCCAGCAGCTTAGGTCTAGTAAGCGGGAGAATAGATACGCAGTATTTT